This entry lists 5 T cell receptor beta chains sequenced from one sample in a study of post-analysis software for immune sequencing data. Broader study findings: The study found TRBV5-6, TRBV5-1 and TRBV20-1 among five or six TRBV segments more frequent in patients than controls.

What these receptors recognize is not known. TCR beta libraries were prepared from cDNA with unique molecular identifiers. Each CDR3 protein gets one entry after TCRdb re-called the PCR reads with MiXCR. The sample lists roughly 730,000 distinct CDR3 sequences; roughly 29% were seen once. The material sequenced was blood. These receptors were taken from a girl under 18 with multiple sclerosis.

The chain links TRBV20-1 to TRBJ2-3; D is possibly TRBD2 (5 bases). The germline V and J ends were trimmed by 7 bases and 1 base, with 15 bases remaining between them. CDR1 and CDR2 (germline): DFQATT, SNEGSKA (reference sequence). This CDR3 region has 14 residues. The CDR3 sequence is CSVPGLRGTDTQYF. CDR3 nucleotide sequence: TGCAGTGTCCCGGGTTTGCGGGGCACAGATACGCAGTATTTT.

This clonotype came up a few times. The chain combines TRBV10-3 with TRBJ2-1; no clear D. Germline-derived CDR1 and CDR2 are ENHRY and SYGVKD. The CDR3 consists of 13 residues. V gave up 3 bases and J gave up 5 bases, with 8 bases separating them. The CDR3 is CAISEGRDNEQFF. CDR3 bases: TGTGCCATCAGTGAAGGACGTGACAATGAGCAGTTCTTC.

This clonotype has at least ten counts. This chain uses TRBV12-3 or TRBV12-4 with TRBJ2-3; D is unclear. The CDR3 is made up of 12 amino acids. Between the trimmed V and J ends, which lost 5 bases and 7 bases, there was a span of 10 bases. Here the CDR3 DNA reads TGTGCCAGCAGTGCCAGAGACTATACGCAGTATTTT. Translating it yields CASSARDYTQYF.

This clonotype was seen only a few times. The V call is TRBV6-5, the J call TRBJ1-6; a possible D gene is TRBD1 (5 bases). This CDR3 comprises 13 residues. CDR1 and CDR2 from the germline V gene are MNHEY and SVGAGI. Trimming removed 6 bases at V and 9 bases at J, with 12 bases between. CDR3 nucleotide sequence: TGTGCCAGCAGGGGGACCGGACTTTCACCCCTCCACTTT. This codes for CASRGTGLSPLHF.

This clonotype has a handful of counts. J is TRBJ2-3 and V is TRBV12-3 or TRBV12-4; TRBD1 might be the D (5 bases). The CDR3 has 13 amino acids. Deletions cut 3 bases from V and 6 bases from J, with 10 bases between. CDR3 DNA sequence: TGTGCCAGCAGTTTTGGGGCCGTTGATACGCAGTATTTT. Its translation: CASSFGAVDTQYF.